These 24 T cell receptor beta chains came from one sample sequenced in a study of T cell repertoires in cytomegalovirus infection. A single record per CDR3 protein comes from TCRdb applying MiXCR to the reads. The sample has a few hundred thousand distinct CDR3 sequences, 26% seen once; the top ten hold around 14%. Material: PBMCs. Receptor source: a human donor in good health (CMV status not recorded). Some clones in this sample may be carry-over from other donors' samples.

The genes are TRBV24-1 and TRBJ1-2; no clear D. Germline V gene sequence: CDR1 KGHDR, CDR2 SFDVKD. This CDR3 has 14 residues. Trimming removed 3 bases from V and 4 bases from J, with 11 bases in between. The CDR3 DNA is TGTGCCACCAGTGATACCGATATACGCTATGGCTACACCTTC. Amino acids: CATSDTDIRYGYTF.

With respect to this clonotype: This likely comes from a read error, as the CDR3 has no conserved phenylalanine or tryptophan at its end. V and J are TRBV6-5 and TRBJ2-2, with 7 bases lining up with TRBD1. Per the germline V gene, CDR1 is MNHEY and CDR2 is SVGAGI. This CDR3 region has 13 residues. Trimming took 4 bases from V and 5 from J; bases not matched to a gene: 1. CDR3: CASSSRGTGELFV. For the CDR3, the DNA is TGTGCCAGCAGTTCCAGGGGGACCGGGGAGCTGTTTGTT.

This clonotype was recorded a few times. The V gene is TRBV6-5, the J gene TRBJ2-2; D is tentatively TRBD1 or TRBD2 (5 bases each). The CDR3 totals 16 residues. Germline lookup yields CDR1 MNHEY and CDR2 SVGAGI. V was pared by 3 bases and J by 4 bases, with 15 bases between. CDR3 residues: CASSYARGRGTGELFF. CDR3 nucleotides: TGTGCCAGCAGTTATGCGAGGGGCCGGGGCACCGGGGAGCTGTTTTTT.

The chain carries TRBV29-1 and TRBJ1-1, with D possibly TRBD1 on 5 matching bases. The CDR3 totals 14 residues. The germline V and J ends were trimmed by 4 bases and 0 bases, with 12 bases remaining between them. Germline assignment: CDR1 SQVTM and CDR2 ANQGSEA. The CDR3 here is CSVGDRVMNTEAFF. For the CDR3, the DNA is TGCAGCGTTGGTGACAGAGTCATGAACACTGAAGCTTTCTTT.

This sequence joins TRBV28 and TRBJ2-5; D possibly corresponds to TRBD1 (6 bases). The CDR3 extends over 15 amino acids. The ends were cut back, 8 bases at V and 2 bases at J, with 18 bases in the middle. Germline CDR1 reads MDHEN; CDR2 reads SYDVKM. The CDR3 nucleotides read TGTGCCAGCCGCCCGGTAGGGGGAGCTCAAGAGACCCAGTACTTC. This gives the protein CASRPVGGAQETQYF.

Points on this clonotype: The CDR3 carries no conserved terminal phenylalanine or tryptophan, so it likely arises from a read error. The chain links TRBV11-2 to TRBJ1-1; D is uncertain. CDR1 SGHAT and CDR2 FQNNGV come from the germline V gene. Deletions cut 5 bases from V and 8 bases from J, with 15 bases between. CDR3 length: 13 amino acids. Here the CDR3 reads CASSPYPVTEAFY. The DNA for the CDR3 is TGTGCCAGCAGCCCATACCCAGTCACCGAAGCTTTCTAT.

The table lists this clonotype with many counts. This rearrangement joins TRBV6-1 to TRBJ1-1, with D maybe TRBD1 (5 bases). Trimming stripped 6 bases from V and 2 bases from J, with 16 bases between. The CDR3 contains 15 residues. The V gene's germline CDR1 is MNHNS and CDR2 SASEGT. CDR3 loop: CASSFRAQGNTEAFF. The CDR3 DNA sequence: TGTGCCAGCAGCTTCCGTGCTCAGGGTAACACTGAAGCTTTCTTT.

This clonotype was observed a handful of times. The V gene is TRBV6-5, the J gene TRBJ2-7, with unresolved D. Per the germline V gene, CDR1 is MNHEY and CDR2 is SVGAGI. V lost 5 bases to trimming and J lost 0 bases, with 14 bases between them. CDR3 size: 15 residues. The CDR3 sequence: CASSPRTVSSYEQYF. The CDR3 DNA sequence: TGTGCCAGCAGTCCTCGGACCGTTAGCTCCTACGAGCAGTACTTC.

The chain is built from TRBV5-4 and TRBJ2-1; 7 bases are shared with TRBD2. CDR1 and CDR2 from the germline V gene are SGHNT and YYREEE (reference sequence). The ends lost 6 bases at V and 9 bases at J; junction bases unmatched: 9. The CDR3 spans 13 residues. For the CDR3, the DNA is TGTGCCAGCACCAAACGCTCGGGGGGTGAGCAGTTCTTC. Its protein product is CASTKRSGGEQFF.

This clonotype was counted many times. The CDR3 protein is CASAYGGREDTQYF. In nucleotides, the CDR3 is TGTGCCAGTGCGTATGGGGGCAGGGAAGATACGCAGTATTTT. This chain links TRBV7-2 with TRBJ2-3; a weak D match, TRBD1 (6 bases). The CDR3 consists of 14 residues. CDR1 and CDR2 (germline): SGHTA, FQGNSA. The ends were cut back, 9 bases at V and 5 bases at J, with 18 bases in the middle.

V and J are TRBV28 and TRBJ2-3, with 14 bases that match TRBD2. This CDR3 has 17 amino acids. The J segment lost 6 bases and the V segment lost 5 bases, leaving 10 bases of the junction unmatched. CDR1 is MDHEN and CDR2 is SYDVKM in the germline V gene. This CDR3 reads CASSRYRLAGGPDTQYF. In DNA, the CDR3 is TGTGCCAGCAGTCGGTACCGACTAGCGGGAGGGCCGGATACGCAGTATTTT.

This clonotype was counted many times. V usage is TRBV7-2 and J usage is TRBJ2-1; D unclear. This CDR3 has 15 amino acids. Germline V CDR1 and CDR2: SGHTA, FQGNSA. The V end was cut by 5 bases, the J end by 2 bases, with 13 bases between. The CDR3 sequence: CASSPRRRTYNEQFF. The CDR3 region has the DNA TGTGCCAGCAGCCCGCGCCGACGGACCTACAATGAGCAGTTCTTC.

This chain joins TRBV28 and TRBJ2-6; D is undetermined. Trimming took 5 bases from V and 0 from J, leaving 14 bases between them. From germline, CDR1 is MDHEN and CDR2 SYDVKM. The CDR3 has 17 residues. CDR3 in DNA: TGTGCCAGCAGTGCGACGGGCAGTTACTCTGGGGCCAACGTCCTGACTTTC. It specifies CASSATGSYSGANVLTF.

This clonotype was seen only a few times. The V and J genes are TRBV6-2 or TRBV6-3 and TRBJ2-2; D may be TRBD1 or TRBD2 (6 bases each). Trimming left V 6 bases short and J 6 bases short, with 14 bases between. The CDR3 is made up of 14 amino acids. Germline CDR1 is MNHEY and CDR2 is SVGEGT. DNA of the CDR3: TGTGCCAGCAGCGTCCGAAGGGGGGCCGGGGAGCTGTTTTTT. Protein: CASSVRRGAGELFF.

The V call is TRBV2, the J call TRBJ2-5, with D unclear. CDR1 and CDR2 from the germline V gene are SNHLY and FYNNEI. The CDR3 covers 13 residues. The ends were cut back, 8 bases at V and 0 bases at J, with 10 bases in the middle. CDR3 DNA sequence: TGTGCCAGCCGCTGCCAAAACCAAGAGACCCAGTACTTC. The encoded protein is CASRCQNQETQYF. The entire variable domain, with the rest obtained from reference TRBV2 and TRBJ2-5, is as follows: EPEVTQTPSHQVTQMGQEVILRCVPISNHLYFYWYRQILGQKVEFLVSFYNNEISEKSEIFDDQFSVERPDGSNFTLKIRSTKLEDSAMYFCASRCQNQETQYFGPGTRLLVL.

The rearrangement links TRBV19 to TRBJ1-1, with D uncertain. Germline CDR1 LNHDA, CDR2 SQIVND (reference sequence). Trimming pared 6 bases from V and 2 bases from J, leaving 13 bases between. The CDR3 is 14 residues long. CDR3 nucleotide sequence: TGTGCCAGTAGCCGTGGACTGTTCAACACTGAAGCTTTCTTT. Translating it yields CASSRGLFNTEAFF.

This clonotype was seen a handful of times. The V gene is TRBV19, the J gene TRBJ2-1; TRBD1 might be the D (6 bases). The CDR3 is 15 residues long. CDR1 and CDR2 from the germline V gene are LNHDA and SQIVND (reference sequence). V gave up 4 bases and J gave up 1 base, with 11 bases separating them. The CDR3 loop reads CASSTDRRSYNEQFF. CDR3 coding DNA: TGTGCCAGTAGTACCGACAGGAGGTCCTACAATGAGCAGTTCTTC.

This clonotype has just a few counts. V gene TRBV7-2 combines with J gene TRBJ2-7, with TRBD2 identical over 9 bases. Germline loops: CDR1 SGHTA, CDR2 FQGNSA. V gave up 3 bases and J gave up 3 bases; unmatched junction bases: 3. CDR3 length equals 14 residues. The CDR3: CASSFTTSGYEQYF. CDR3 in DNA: TGTGCCAGCAGCTTTACGACTAGCGGCTACGAGCAGTACTTC.

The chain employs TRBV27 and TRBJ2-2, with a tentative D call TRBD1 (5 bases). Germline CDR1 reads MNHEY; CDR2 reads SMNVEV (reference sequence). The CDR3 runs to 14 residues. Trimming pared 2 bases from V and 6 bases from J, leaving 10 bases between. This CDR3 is CASSLQGSPGELFF. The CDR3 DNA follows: TGTGCCAGCAGTTTACAGGGCAGCCCCGGGGAGCTGTTTTTT.

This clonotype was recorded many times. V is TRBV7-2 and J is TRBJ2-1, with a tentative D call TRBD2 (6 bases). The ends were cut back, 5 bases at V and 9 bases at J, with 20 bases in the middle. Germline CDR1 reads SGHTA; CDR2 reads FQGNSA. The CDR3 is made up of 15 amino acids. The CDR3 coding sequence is TGTGCCAGCAGCCTGCTGGGTAGCGTGGAGGGTGAGCAGTTCTTC. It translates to CASSLLGSVEGEQFF.

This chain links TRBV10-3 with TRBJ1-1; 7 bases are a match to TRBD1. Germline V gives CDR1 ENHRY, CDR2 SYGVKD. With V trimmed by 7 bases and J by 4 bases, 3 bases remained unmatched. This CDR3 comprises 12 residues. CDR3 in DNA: TGTGCCATCACCAGGACAGGCACTGAAGCTTTCTTT. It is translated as CAITRTGTEAFF.

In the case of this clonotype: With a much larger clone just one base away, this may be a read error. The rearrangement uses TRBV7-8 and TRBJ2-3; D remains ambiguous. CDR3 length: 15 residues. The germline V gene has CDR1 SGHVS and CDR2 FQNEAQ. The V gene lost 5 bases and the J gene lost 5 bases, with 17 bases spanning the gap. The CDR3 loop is CASSPLIAGEDTQYF. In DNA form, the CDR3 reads TGTGCCAGCAGCCCACTGATCGCCGGAGAAGATACGCAGTATTTT.

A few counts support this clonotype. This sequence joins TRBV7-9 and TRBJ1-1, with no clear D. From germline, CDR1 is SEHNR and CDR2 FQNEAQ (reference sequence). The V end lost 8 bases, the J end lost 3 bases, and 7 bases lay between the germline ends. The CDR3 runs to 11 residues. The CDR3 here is CASVYDTEAFF. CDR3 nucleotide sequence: TGTGCCAGCGTATACGACACTGAAGCTTTCTTT. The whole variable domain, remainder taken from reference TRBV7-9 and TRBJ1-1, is DTGVSQNPRHKITKRGQNVTFRCDPISEHNRLYWYRQTLGQGPEFLTYFQNEAQLEKSRLLSDRFSAERPKGSFSTLEIQRTEQGDSAMYLCASVYDTEAFFGQGTRLTVV.

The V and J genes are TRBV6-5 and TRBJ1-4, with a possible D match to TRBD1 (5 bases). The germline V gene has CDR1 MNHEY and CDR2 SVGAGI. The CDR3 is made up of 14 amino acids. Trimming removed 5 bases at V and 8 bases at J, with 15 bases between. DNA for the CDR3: TGTGCCAGCAGTCCCGGAGGGGTAGCGGAAAAACTGTTTTTT. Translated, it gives CASSPGGVAEKLFF.